The next 10 T cell receptor beta chains were all read from a single sample in a study of T-cell reconstitution after alpha-beta-depleted transplantation in children. Unique molecular identifiers were used in preparing the TCRbeta library. TCRdb re-called the PCR reads with MiXCR, one entry per CDR3 protein. The data contain a few hundred thousand distinct CDR3 sequences, roughly an eighth of them singletons. The sample was PBMCs from the stem cell graft donor, taken from the stem cell graft. The receptors here all came from a human donor who donated a stem cell graft to a child with combined immunodeficiency.

This clonotype came up many times. The DNA for the CDR3 is TGCAGTGCTATAGCTAGCGGGAGGGCCAGCGAGCAGTACTTC. It encodes CSAIASGRASEQYF. The chain couples TRBV20-1 to TRBJ2-7, with 12 nucleotides matching TRBD2. The V and J ends lost 4 bases and 6 bases, in that order; junction bases with no gene match: 7. Germline V CDR1 and CDR2: DFQATT, SNEGSKA (reference sequence). The CDR3 covers 14 residues.

The rearrangement joins TRBV6-2 or TRBV6-3 to TRBJ2-7, with 9 bases aligning to TRBD1. This CDR3 is 15 amino acids long. With 3 bases clipped from V and 5 bases from J, the junction kept 8 bases outside the gene matches. Germline V gene sequence: CDR1 MNHEY, CDR2 SVGEGT. The chain's CDR3 is CASSYLDRGENEQYF. The CDR3 region has the DNA TGTGCCAGCAGTTATCTGGACAGGGGAGAGAACGAGCAGTACTTC.

This clonotype was recorded a few times. The rearrangement links TRBV5-6 to TRBJ1-2; D ambiguous. Germline assignment: CDR1 SGHDT and CDR2 YYEEEE. Trimming stripped 0 bases from V and 9 bases from J, with 12 bases between. The CDR3 has 13 amino acids. The CDR3 nucleotides are TGTGCCAGCAGCTTGGATCCGGCTAAGAGCTACACCTTC. It yields the protein CASSLDPAKSYTF.

The chain joins TRBV12-3 or TRBV12-4 to TRBJ2-1; possibly TRBD2 for D (6 bases). This CDR3 has 11 amino acids. V lost 11 bases and J 5 bases, leaving 10 bases between the germline ends. The CDR3 protein is CALGRNNEQFF. CDR3 coding DNA: TGTGCCTTGGGGAGGAACAATGAGCAGTTCTTC.

V usage is TRBV6-2 or TRBV6-3 and J usage is TRBJ2-1; 10 bases are shared with TRBD2. Germline V gene data show CDR1 as MNHEY and CDR2 as SVGEGT. J gave up 2 bases and V 7 bases, and 5 bases lay outside the gene matches. The CDR3 covers 15 residues. The CDR3 coding sequence is TGTGCCAGCATCCCTAGCGGGGGACCCTACAATGAGCAGTTCTTC. It encodes CASIPSGGPYNEQFF.

There are many counts of this clonotype. The chain combines TRBV6-2 or TRBV6-3 with TRBJ2-1, with 9 bases that match TRBD1. CDR1 and CDR2 (germline): MNHEY, SVGEGT. The CDR3 is 14 amino acids. J gave up 9 bases and V 6 bases, and 9 bases lay outside the gene matches. This chain's CDR3 is CASRRPGQGFEQFF. The CDR3 bases are TGTGCCAGCAGGAGACCGGGACAGGGATTTGAGCAGTTCTTC.

This clonotype appeared a few times. This rearrangement joins TRBV2 to TRBJ1-5; D possibly corresponds to TRBD1 (5 bases). The CDR3 consists of 13 residues. Trimming took 4 bases from V and 6 from J, leaving 10 bases between them. Germline V gene data show CDR1 as SNHLY and CDR2 as FYNNEI. The CDR3 nucleotides are TGTGCCAGCAGTGGGGGACCGACTCAGCCCCAGCATTTT. It specifies CASSGGPTQPQHF.

This clonotype was observed many times. J is TRBJ1-6 and V is TRBV7-9, with D possibly being TRBD1 (6 bases). The CDR3 contains 15 residues. Trimming cost V 2 bases and J 6 bases, with 11 bases left between them. The V gene's germline CDR1 is SEHNR and CDR2 FQNEAQ (reference sequence). The CDR3 reads CASSLPGVGNSPLHF. Here the CDR3 DNA reads TGTGCCAGCAGCTTACCAGGGGTTGGTAATTCACCCCTCCACTTT.

Only a few counts were recorded for this clonotype. The gene calls are TRBV9 and TRBJ1-2; D is uncertain. Germline V gives CDR1 SGDLS, CDR2 YYNGEE. The CDR3 runs 14 residues. Trimming shortened V by 4 bases and J by 2 bases, and 12 bases separated the two germline ends. In DNA, the CDR3 is TGTGCCAGCAGCCCTCAAACCTCGAACTATGGCTACACCTTC. Its protein is CASSPQTSNYGYTF.

This chain uses TRBV6-1 with TRBJ2-7; either TRBD1 or TRBD2 may supply D (5 bases each). The ends were cut back, 7 bases at V and 5 bases at J, with 15 bases in the middle. CDR1 MNHNS and CDR2 SASEGT come from the germline V gene. This CDR3 comprises 13 residues. The CDR3 region has the DNA TGTGCCAGCACCTCCTTGGGGGTCGACGAGCAGTACTTC. It translates to CASTSLGVDEQYF.